This T cell receptor (beta chain) stems from a study of a mutant IDH1 vaccine in newly diagnosed glioma (dated by TCRdb to the early 2020s). Regarding the study in general: Vaccination started 4-6 weeks after radiotherapy alone, or was given together with temozolomide cycles in the groups whose treatment included chemotherapy. Of the roughly 30 treated patients, approximately 62% were male and approximately 38% were female, and a mean age of around 40 years was recorded. The week-35 safety follow-up was designated visit V12, and the week-47 end of study was designated visit V13. Peripheral blood samples were drawn at six visits, namely V03 (baseline), V05, V07, V10, V12 and V13. Longitudinal TCRB deep sequencing was performed for about two dozen treated patients wherever samples were available for exploratory analyses. Before enrollment, patients had received standard therapy of radiotherapy alone, temozolomide alone, or radiochemotherapy with temozolomide; most received the combination.

Preparation of the library involved the immunoSEQ multiplex PCR assay. Rearranged TCR beta chain sequences were amplified with the hsTCRB Kit following the manufacturer's protocol. Sequencing of TCRB libraries was carried out on an Illumina MiSeq. From the authors' description of their analysis: The proprietary platform of the kit vendor was used for demultiplexing, trimming and gene mapping. What TCRdb holds here is the immuneACCESS table cut down to in-frame rearrangements. Part of the clones is not present; checked against another copy, under half of the missing clones reflect an unresolved V gene, and the others are unexplained. V, J and clone size reflect that table, while D and trimming were determined from the DNA. The sample contains tens of thousands of clones, approximately 81% of them found a single time. The top ten constitute 2.5% to 3% of the sample. In the paper's terms, the time point label means: week 47, end of study. A 20-mer mutant IDH1 peptide at 300 micrograms in Montanide made up each vaccine dose, which was injected subcutaneously together with topical imiquimod. Eight vaccinations were administered to patients in weeks 1, 3, 5, 7, 11, 15, 19 and 23, corresponding to visits V03 through V10. Donors had newly diagnosed WHO grade 3 or 4 IDH1-mutant astrocytomas with loss of nuclear ATRX. The samples were drawn from NOA16, a multicentre, single-arm, open-label phase I trial in Germany that tested a mutant IDH1 peptide vaccine in humans for the first time. Genomic DNA for TCRB sequencing was extracted from EDTA blood using the DNeasy Blood and Tissue Kit.

A word on this clone: Its antigen remains unidentified. No much larger clone is present one base from it, and per-base qualities are unavailable.

The germline V gene gives CDR1 as SGHAT and CDR2 as FQNNGV. V loses 7 bases of germline sequence and J loses 8 bases, and the interval between the two ends is 11 bases. The CDR3 has 11 amino acids, counting the end cysteine and phenylalanine. Just the 33-base CDR3 DNA is kept, in frame starting at base 1. The study at large found these results: Pseudoprogression appeared unrelated to alterations in the top peripheral T cell clonotypes detected by TCRB sequencing. The authors noted that analyses of patient blood samples could not be reproduced because of sample limitations. Vaccine-induced immune responses across multiple MHC alleles were detected in 90% to 95% of patients. Selection of PBMC samples for TCRB deep sequencing was based on availability.

The source was PBMCs, collected from a glioma patient whose treatment included an IDH1 peptide vaccine. The sequence was obtained from a man aged 35-49 years with glioma. The chain couples TRBV11-2 to TRBJ1-2, and possibly TRBD1, on 6 matching bases. The DNA is TGTGCCAGCACCACAGGGAGAGGCTACACCTTC. This yields the protein CASTTGRGYTF.